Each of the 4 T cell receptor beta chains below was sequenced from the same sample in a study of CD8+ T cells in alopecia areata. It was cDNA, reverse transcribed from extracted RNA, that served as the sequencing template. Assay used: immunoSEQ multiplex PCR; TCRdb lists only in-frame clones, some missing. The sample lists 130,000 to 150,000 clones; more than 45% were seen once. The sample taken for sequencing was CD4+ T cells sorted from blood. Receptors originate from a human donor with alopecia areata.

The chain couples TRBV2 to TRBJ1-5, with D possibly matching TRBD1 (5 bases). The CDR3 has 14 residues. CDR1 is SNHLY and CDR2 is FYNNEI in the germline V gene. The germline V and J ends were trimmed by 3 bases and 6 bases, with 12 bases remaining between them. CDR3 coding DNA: TGTGCCAGCAGTGAGACAGCCCGTCCTCAGCCCCAGCATTTT. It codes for CASSETARPQPQHF.

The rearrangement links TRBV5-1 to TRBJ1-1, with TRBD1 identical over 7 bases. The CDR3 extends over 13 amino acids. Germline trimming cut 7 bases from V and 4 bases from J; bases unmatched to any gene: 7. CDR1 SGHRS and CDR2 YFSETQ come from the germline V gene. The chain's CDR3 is CASGRGYSTEAFF. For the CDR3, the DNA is TGCGCCAGCGGCAGGGGGTATAGCACTGAAGCTTTCTTT.

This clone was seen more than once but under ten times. CDR3 in amino acids: CASSQIPSGNEQFF. For the CDR3, the DNA is TGTGCCAGCAGCCAAATCCCCAGCGGCAATGAGCAGTTCTTC. V gene TRBV7-3 combines with J gene TRBJ2-1, with a tentative D call TRBD2 (5 bases). Germline CDR1 is SGHTA and CDR2 is FQGTGA. The CDR3 contains 14 residues. Trimming removed 5 bases at V and 6 bases at J, with 14 bases between.

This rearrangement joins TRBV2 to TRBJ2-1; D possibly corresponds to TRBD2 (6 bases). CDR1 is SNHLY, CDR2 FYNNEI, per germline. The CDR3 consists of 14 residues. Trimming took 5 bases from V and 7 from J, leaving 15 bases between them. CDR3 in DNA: TGTGCCAGCAGTCCCGGGACTTATGAAAATGAGCAGTTCTTC. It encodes CASSPGTYENEQFF.